This section outlines one T cell receptor (beta chain) sequence together with its context. Per the germline V gene, CDR1 is MNHEY and CDR2 is SVGEGT. The CDR3 totals 17 residues. The V end lost 2 bases, the J end lost 0 bases, and 13 bases lay between the germline ends. The data stem from a study of blood T cell repertoires in COVID-19. Overall study context: Sites in the United States, Italy and Spain provided acute and convalescent COVID-19 samples. The cDNA or gDNA used as material had been derived from T cells, B-cell-depleted T cells, or PBMCs.

As processed by the authors: Reference gene primer amplification in the assay estimated nucleated cell counts. Sequencing used immunoSEQ multiplex PCR; TCRdb keeps in-frame clones, though not all of them. The V and J calls and clone size come from that table; D and trimming were worked out from the DNA. The sample contains fewer than 40,000 clones, 75% to 90% of which appear only once. The receptor comes from a human donor in a cohort sampled during active COVID-19. The sequenced material came from peripheral blood. This chain connects TRBV6-2 or TRBV6-3 to TRBJ2-2; the D gene is possibly TRBD1 (6 bases). The CDR3 here is CASSYPHGTPNTGELFF. DNA for the CDR3: TGTGCCAGCAGTTACCCCCACGGGACACCGAACACCGGGGAGCTGTTTTTT.